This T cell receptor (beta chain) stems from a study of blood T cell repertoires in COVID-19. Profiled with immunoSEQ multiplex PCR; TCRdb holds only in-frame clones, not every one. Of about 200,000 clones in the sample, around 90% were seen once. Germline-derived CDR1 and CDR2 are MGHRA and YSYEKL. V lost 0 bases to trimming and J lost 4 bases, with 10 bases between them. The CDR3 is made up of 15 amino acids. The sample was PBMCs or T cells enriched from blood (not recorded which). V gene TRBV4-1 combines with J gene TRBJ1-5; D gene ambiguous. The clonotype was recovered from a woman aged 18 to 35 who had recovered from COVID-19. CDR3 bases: TGCGCCAGCAGCCAAGATGGCAGACTGAATCAGCCCCAGCATTTT. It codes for CASSQDGRLNQPQHF.